This paragraph covers one T cell receptor (beta chain) sequence. The antigen remains undetermined. The sample originates from a study of shared clonotypes between healthy human individuals. Study background: There were three CD4 naive, three CD4 memory, two CD8 naive and one CD8 memory plates per donor.

TCRdb's copy holds only in-frame clones and misses some; the assay was immunoSEQ multiplex PCR. The repertoire holds millions of clones, with about 92% as singletons. Points from the study as a whole: The generation probabilities recorded for non-shared clonotypes fell below those of clonotypes shared by all four donors.

The sequencing sample was made of naive CD4+ T cells sorted from blood. The subset is: CD45RA+ positively selected. This receptor was identified in a man aged 18-30 years in good health.

The CDR3 region has the DNA TGTGCCAGTAGTCCCGACAGGTACGATGGCTACACCTTC. It encodes CASSPDRYDGYTF. J is TRBJ1-2 and V is TRBV19; D is perhaps TRBD1 (6 bases). V gave up 5 bases and J gave up 6 bases, with 13 bases separating them. Germline CDR1 reads LNHDA; CDR2 reads SQIVND (reference sequence). The CDR3 length is 13 residues.